Below, one T cell receptor (beta chain) is given with its context. The data are from a study of blood T cell repertoires in COVID-19. At the level of the study: Collection of acute and convalescent COVID-19 samples took place in the United States, Italy and Spain. T cells, B-cell-depleted T cells, or PBMCs provided the cDNA or gDNA that served as material.

Methods used by the authors: The authors estimated nucleated cell counts from reference gene primer amplification. Repertoires were generated with immunoSEQ multiplex PCR, while TCRdb's copy carries only in-frame clones and drops some. The V and J calls and clone size were taken over from that table, and D and trimming were inferred from the DNA. Of about 260,000 clones listed, around 86% are singletons. Germline CDR1 and CDR2: SGHDN and FVKESK. V trimming: 4 bases; J trimming: 2 bases; junction bases outside the gene matches: 7. This CDR3 comprises 16 residues. The receptor was isolated from a woman aged 35 to 49 who had recovered from COVID-19. The V and J genes are TRBV14 and TRBJ2-1; 8 bases fit TRBD2. The sequenced sample consisted of peripheral blood. For the CDR3, the DNA is TGTGCCAGCAGCCGACCGGGGGGGGGACCCTACAATGAGCAGTTCTTC. This encodes CASSRPGGGPYNEQFF.